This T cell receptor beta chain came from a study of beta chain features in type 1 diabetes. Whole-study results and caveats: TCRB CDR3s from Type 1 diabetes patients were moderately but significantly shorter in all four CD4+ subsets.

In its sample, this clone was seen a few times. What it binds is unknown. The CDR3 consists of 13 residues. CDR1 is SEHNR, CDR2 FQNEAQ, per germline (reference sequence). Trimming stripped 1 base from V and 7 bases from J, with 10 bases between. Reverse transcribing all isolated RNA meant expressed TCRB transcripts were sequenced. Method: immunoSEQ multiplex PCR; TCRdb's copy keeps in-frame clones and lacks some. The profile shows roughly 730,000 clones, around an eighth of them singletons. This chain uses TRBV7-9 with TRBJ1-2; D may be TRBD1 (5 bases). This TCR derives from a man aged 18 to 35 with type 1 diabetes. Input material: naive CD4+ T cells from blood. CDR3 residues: CASSLEGDGGYTF. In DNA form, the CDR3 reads TGTGCCAGCAGCTTAGAAGGGGATGGTGGCTACACCTTC.